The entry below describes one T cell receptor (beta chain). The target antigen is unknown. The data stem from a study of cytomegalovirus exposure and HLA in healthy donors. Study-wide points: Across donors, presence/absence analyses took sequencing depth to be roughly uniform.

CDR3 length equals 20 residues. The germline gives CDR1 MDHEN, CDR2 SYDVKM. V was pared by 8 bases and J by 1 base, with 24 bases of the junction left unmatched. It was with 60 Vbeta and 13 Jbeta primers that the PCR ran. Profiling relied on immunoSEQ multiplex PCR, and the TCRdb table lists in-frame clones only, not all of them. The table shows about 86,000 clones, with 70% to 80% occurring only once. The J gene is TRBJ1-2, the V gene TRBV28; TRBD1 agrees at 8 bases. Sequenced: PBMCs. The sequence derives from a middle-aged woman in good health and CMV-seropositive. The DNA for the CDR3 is TGTGCCAGCGGACCCCAGTTTCTGGGTATGACAGGGGACATTAACTATGGCTACACCTTC. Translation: CASGPQFLGMTGDINYGYTF.